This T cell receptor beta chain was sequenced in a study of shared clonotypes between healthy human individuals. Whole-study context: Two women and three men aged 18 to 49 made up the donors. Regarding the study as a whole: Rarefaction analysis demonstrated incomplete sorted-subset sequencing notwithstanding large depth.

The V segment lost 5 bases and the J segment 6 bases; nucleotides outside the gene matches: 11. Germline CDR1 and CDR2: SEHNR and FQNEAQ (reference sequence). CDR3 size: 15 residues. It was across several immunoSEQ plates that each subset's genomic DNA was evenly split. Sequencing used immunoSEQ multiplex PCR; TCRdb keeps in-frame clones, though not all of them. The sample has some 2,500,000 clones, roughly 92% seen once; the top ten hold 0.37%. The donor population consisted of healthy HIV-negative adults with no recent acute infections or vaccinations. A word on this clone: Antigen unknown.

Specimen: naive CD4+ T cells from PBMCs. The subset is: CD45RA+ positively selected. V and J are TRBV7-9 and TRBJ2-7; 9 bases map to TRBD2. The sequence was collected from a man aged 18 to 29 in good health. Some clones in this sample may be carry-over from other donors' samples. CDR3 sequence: CASSPPGTSFVEQYF. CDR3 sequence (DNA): TGTGCCAGCAGCCCCCCCGGGACTAGCTTCGTCGAGCAGTACTTC.